This T cell receptor beta chain was identified in a study of Ad26.COV2.S vaccination and SARS-CoV-2 variants. Study-wide background: The donor belonged to the COV1001 Ad26.COV2.S trial arm.

This CDR3 region has 18 residues. V was clipped by 4 bases and J by 4 bases; unmatched bases: 16. Germline CDR1 and CDR2: SEHNR and FQNEAQ (reference sequence). Assay used: immunoSEQ multiplex PCR; TCRdb lists only in-frame clones, some missing. The sample carries approximately 410,000 clones, 92% recorded once. Treatment denoted: roughly 20 received Ad26.COV2.S at low or high dose, single or two shots; a few received placebo; per-sample allocation not given. Sampling was performed 63 days after the first vaccine or placebo injection. This adult donor, from Boston, was 18-55 years old. This receptor was obtained from a person between 18 and 59 years old who received the Ad26.COV2.S COVID-19 vaccine or a placebo. The chain recombines TRBV7-9 with TRBJ2-1; 7 bases line up with TRBD1. The sequences come from peripheral blood, collected in a trial of Ad26.COV2.S vaccine versus placebo. CDR3 coding DNA: TGTGCCAGCAGCTCAGTACCCCGTACCGGGACAGTATACAATGAGCAGTTCTTC. It specifies CASSSVPRTGTVYNEQFF.